This is a list of T cell receptor beta chains from one sample in a study of blood T cell repertoires in COVID-19. The data were produced by immunoSEQ multiplex PCR, yet TCRdb's version contains in-frame clones alone and is incomplete. The sample has just under 350,000 clones, 85% to 90% seen once. The sample comprised peripheral blood. The receptors originated from a woman aged 45-65 years with COVID-19, enrolled during active disease. The CDR3 runs from the conserved cysteine through the conserved F or W. Fields, in order: D gene, J gene, V gene, clone size, CDR3 protein, CDR3 DNA. D genes are given only for firm matches. Not all rows give a size; the values are once, few, many and, for expanded clones, a class.

TRBD1 | TRBJ1-6 | TRBV27 | . | CASRPGGLGSSPLHF | TGTGCCAGCAGACCAGGGGGCCTTGGTAGTTCACCCCTCCACTTT
. | TRBJ2-6 | TRBV19 | . | CASMGHRGRPLAGANVLTF | TGTGCCAGTATGGGCCATCGTGGGAGGCCTCTTGCTGGGGCCAACGTCCTGACTTTC
TRBD2 | TRBJ2-7 | TRBV9 | . | CASSSTSGPYEQYF | TGTGCCAGCAGTTCTACTAGCGGACCCTACGAGCAGTACTTC
TRBD2 | TRBJ2-1 | TRBV7-7 | . | CASSPTSGRSSYNEQFF | TGTGCCAGCAGCCCGACTAGCGGGAGGAGCTCCTACAATGAGCAGTTCTTC
TRBD1 | TRBJ1-2 | TRBV4-1 | . | CASSQRQGANYGYTF | TGCGCCAGCAGCCAGCGACAGGGGGCCAACTATGGCTACACCTTC
. | TRBJ1-3 | TRBV18 | . | CASTQQFTSGSGTHTIYF | TGTGCCAGCACGCAACAATTCACTTCAGGGTCGGGTACACACACCATATATTTT
. | TRBJ1-1 | TRBV29-1 | . | CSAPASGNTEAFF | TGCAGCGCCCCAGCATCAGGAAACACTGAAGCTTTCTTT
TRBD1 | TRBJ2-2 | TRBV9 | . | CASSGYGTGGRTGELFF | TGTGCCAGCAGCGGATATGGGACAGGGGGTCGGACCGGGGAGCTGTTTTTT
. | TRBJ1-2 | TRBV7-2 | . | CASSLGHSRDGYTF | TGTGCCAGCAGCTTGGGACACTCCAGGGATGGCTACACCTTC
TRBD1 | TRBJ1-1 | TRBV10-3 | . | CAIGTGDFDTEAFF | TGTGCCATCGGAACAGGGGACTTTGACACTGAAGCTTTCTTT
TRBD2 | TRBJ2-7 | TRBV18 | . | CASSTGLAGYEQYF | TGTGCCAGCTCAACGGGACTAGCGGGATACGAGCAGTACTTC
. | TRBJ1-1 | TRBV30 | . | CAWSDGPSNTEAFF | TGTGCCTGGAGTGACGGTCCATCGAACACTGAAGCTTTCTTT
. | TRBJ2-7 | TRBV30 | few | CAWTTALPNSYEQYF | TGTGCCTGGACTACAGCTTTACCAAACTCCTACGAGCAGTACTTC
. | TRBJ1-5 | TRBV5-6 | . | CASSDGTYNQPQHF | TGTGCCAGCAGCGACGGGACATACAATCAGCCCCAGCATTTT
TRBD2 | TRBJ2-7 | TRBV6-6 | . | CASRLAGGTYEQYF | TGTGCCAGCAGGCTAGCGGGAGGCACCTACGAGCAGTACTTC
. | TRBJ2-7 | TRBV5-1 | . | CASSLGPPSYEQYF | TGCGCCAGCAGCTTGGGGCCCCCCTCCTACGAGCAGTACTTC
. | TRBJ2-5 | TRBV11-3 | . | CASSLVSGKLGTQYF | TGTGCCAGCAGCTTAGTATCGGGCAAACTAGGAACCCAGTACTTC
TRBD2 | TRBJ2-3 | TRBV24-1 | . | CATSDSPGLASTDTQYF | TGTGCCACCAGTGACTCACCCGGACTAGCCTCCACAGATACGCAGTATTTT
. | TRBJ1-4 | TRBV7-9 | . | CASSSDASGEKLFF | TGTGCCAGCAGCTCTGACGCGAGCGGTGAAAAACTGTTTTTT
TRBD1 | TRBJ1-2 | TRBV5-6 | . | CASSNRGGYTF | TGTGCCAGCAGCAACAGGGGAGGCTACACCTTC
TRBD2 | TRBJ2-1 | TRBV7-2 | . | CASSSSSGRASEQFF | TGTGCCAGCAGCTCCTCCAGCGGGAGGGCCAGTGAGCAGTTCTTC
. | TRBJ1-1 | TRBV5-1 | . | CASSFQAGSTEAFF | TGCGCCAGCAGCTTCCAGGCAGGGTCCACTGAAGCTTTCTTT
. | TRBJ2-1 | TRBV30 | . | CAWSVYHEQFF | TGTGCCTGGAGTGTATATCATGAGCAGTTCTTC
. | TRBJ2-3 | TRBV12-5 | . | CASGLGGGADTQYF | TGTGCTAGTGGTCTGGGGGGCGGGGCAGATACGCAGTATTTT
. | TRBJ1-1 | TRBV18 | . | CASSLHRGNTEAFF | TGTGCCAGCTCATTACACCGGGGGAACACTGAAGCTTTCTTT
TRBD1 | TRBJ1-4 | TRBV2 | . | CASERDRGEKLFF | TGTGCCAGCGAAAGGGACAGGGGTGAAAAACTGTTTTTT
TRBD2 | TRBJ2-1 | TRBV30 | . | CARSGSTYNEQFF | TGTGCCCGAAGCGGGAGTACCTACAATGAGCAGTTCTTC
. | TRBJ1-2 | TRBV10-3 | . | CAIRQWQTNYGYTF | TGTGCCATCAGGCAGTGGCAGACTAACTATGGCTACACCTTC
TRBD1 | TRBJ1-5 | TRBV29-1 | . | CSVAQGGQPQHF | TGCAGCGTTGCACAGGGGGGCCAGCCCCAGCATTTT
. | TRBJ1-1 | TRBV5-1 | . | CASSLAMRTEAFF | TGCGCCAGCAGCTTGGCCATGAGGACTGAAGCTTTCTTT
. | TRBJ1-2 | TRBV24-1 | . | CAMRGLGYGYTF | TGTGCCATGAGGGGGTTGGGGTATGGCTACACCTTC
. | TRBJ2-3 | TRBV27 | . | CASSLGVGTDTQYF | TGTGCCAGCAGTTTAGGAGTGGGCACAGATACGCAGTATTTT
TRBD1 | TRBJ1-2 | TRBV30 | . | CAWRDRGNYGYTF | TGTGCCTGGAGGGACAGGGGAAACTATGGCTACACCTTC
TRBD1 | TRBJ1-1 | TRBV9 | . | CASSVGQGGFTEAFF | TGTGCCAGCAGCGTAGGACAGGGAGGATTCACTGAAGCTTTCTTT
TRBD1 | TRBJ2-4 | TRBV14 | . | CASSQVGDREEQTKNIQYF | TGTGCCAGCAGCCAAGTCGGGGACAGGGAAGAACAAACCAAAAACATTCAGTACTTC
. | TRBJ1-5 | TRBV28 | . | CASSLGGAGNQPQHF | TGTGCCAGCAGTTTGGGGGGGGCGGGCAATCAGCCCCAGCATTTT
TRBD2 | TRBJ2-1 | TRBV18 | . | CASSPPSGRQFF | TGTGCCAGCTCACCACCTAGCGGGAGACAGTTCTTC
. | TRBJ1-1 | TRBV7-9 | . | CASSGWGGITEAFF | TGTGCCAGCAGTGGTTGGGGCGGGATCACTGAAGCTTTCTTT
. | TRBJ2-1 | TRBV6-5 | . | CASNYYNEQFF | TGTGCCAGCAACTACTACAATGAGCAGTTCTTC
TRBD2 | TRBJ2-3 | TRBV3-1/TRBV3-2 | few | CASSQFRDSGRDTQYF | TGTGCCAGCAGCCAATTCCGGGACAGCGGGAGGGATACGCAGTATTTT
TRBD1 | TRBJ1-2 | TRBV30 | . | CAYDRGLNYGYTF | TGTGCCTATGACAGGGGGCTAAACTATGGCTACACCTTC
. | TRBJ1-6 | TRBV3-1/TRBV3-2 | . | CASSQAPSSPLHF | TGTGCCAGCAGCCAAGCTCCTAGTTCACCCCTCCACTTT
TRBD1 | TRBJ1-4 | TRBV18 | . | CASSPGTGAEKLFF | TGTGCCAGCTCACCCGGGACAGGGGCCGAAAAACTGTTTTTT
. | TRBJ2-1 | TRBV18 | few | CASSLDISSYNEQFF | TGTGCCAGCTCACTTGACATAAGCTCCTACAATGAGCAGTTCTTC
. | TRBJ2-1 | TRBV7-2 | . | CASRSPGEPKDEQFF | TGTGCCAGCAGGTCCCCCGGGGAGCCTAAGGATGAGCAGTTCTTC
. | TRBJ2-1 | TRBV6-5 | . | CASSYQGGTNEQFF | TGTGCCAGCAGTTACCAGGGGGGTACCAATGAGCAGTTCTTC
TRBD2 | TRBJ2-7 | TRBV19 | . | CASSRGGRGALSYEQYF | TGTGCCAGTAGCCGGGGGGGAAGAGGGGCCCTCTCCTACGAGCAGTACTTC
TRBD1 | TRBJ2-7 | TRBV6-5 | . | CASGPGTGVKYEQYF | TGTGCCAGTGGGCCCGGGACAGGGGTTAAGTACGAGCAGTACTTC
. | TRBJ1-3 | TRBV5-4 | . | CASSFGWDIGGNTIYF | TGTGCCAGCAGCTTCGGGTGGGACATCGGGGGAAACACCATATATTTT
TRBD2 | TRBJ2-3 | TRBV9 | . | CASSVTGGPTDTQYF | TGTGCCAGCAGCGTGACGGGAGGGCCAACAGATACGCAGTATTTT
. | TRBJ1-4 | TRBV7-2 | . | CASSLRDEKLFF | TGTGCCAGCAGCTTACGGGATGAAAAACTGTTTTTT
TRBD1 | TRBJ1-1 | TRBV6-1 | . | CASSATSGTGVYTEAFF | TGTGCCAGCAGTGCCACTTCCGGGACAGGGGTTTACACTGAAGCTTTCTTT
. | TRBJ2-7 | TRBV4-2 | . | CASSQVEGDEQYF | TGTGCCAGCAGCCAAGTTGAGGGGGACGAGCAGTACTTC
TRBD2 | TRBJ2-7 | TRBV11-2 | . | CASSSYPLTSGREDEQYF | TGTGCCAGCAGCTCCTACCCCCTGACTAGCGGGAGGGAAGACGAGCAGTACTTC